This passage covers 21 T cell receptor beta chains from one sample sequenced in a study of early T cells in non-severe SARS-CoV-2 infection. A single record per CDR3 protein comes from TCRdb applying MiXCR to the 5' RACE reads. The repertoire holds tens of thousands of distinct CDR3 sequences, roughly 12% seen once, with over 6.5% in the top ten. Specimen: whole blood. Receptors originate from an adult who was a healthcare worker with PCR-confirmed SARS-CoV-2 infection or an uninfected control (not recorded which).

This clonotype was detected ten times or more. The genes are TRBV5-6 and TRBJ2-1, with 11 bases identical to TRBD2. From germline, CDR1 is SGHDT and CDR2 YYEEEE. J gave up 6 bases and V 3 bases, and 5 bases lay outside the gene matches. The CDR3 is 15 residues long. As DNA, the CDR3 is TGTGCCAGCAGCTCGACTAGCGGGGTGTCCAATGAGCAGTTCTTC. It translates to CASSSTSGVSNEQFF.

This clonotype was detected a few times. The rearrangement uses TRBV12-5 and TRBJ2-2, with D uncertain. CDR1 is LGHNT, CDR2 FRNRAP, per germline. This CDR3 comprises 12 residues. V was trimmed by 6 bases and J by 2 bases, leaving 4 bases between them. CDR3: CASGLNTGELFF. In DNA form, the CDR3 reads TGTGCTAGTGGCCTCAACACCGGGGAGCTGTTTTTT.

In its sample, this clonotype was seen a few times. The genes are TRBV29-1 and TRBJ1-2; 9 bases fit TRBD1. The V gene end was trimmed by 3 bases and the J gene end by 8 bases; junction bases not matched to a gene: 4. This CDR3 contains 12 residues. Germline assignment: CDR1 SQVTM and CDR2 ANQGSEA. The CDR3 DNA reads as TGCAGCGTTGAGCGACAGGGGGGAGGCTACACCTTC. It yields the protein CSVERQGGGYTF.

This clonotype was detected many times. The J gene is TRBJ2-6, the V gene TRBV27; D remains unclear. In germline, CDR1 is MNHEY, CDR2 SMNVEV (reference sequence). The CDR3 loop spans 16 amino acids. The V end lost 3 bases, the J end lost 0 bases, and 9 bases lay between the germline ends. The CDR3 sequence: CASSFSLSSGANVLTF. DNA for the CDR3: TGTGCCAGCAGTTTTAGTCTGAGCTCTGGGGCCAACGTCCTGACTTTC.

The chain has TRBV7-9 and TRBJ2-7; unclear D gene. The CDR3 has 12 amino acids. V was pared by 6 bases and J by 5 bases, with 11 bases between. Per the germline V gene, CDR1 is SEHNR and CDR2 is FQNEAQ (reference sequence). The CDR3 region is CASSPTWDEQYF. The CDR3 DNA reads as TGTGCCAGCAGTCCGACTTGGGACGAGCAGTACTTC.

In its sample, this clonotype was seen a few times. The CDR3 sequence: CASRDPAESEQYF. The DNA of the CDR3 is TGTGCCAGCAGAGACCCTGCTGAAAGCGAGCAGTACTTC. The chain recombines TRBV6-2 or TRBV6-3 with TRBJ2-7; D gene ambiguous. The V end was cut by 6 bases, the J end by 6 bases, with 15 bases between. The CDR3 covers 13 residues. CDR1 is MNHEY and CDR2 is SVGEGT in the germline V gene.

The genes are TRBV7-9 and TRBJ2-5; possibly TRBD1 or TRBD2 for D (6 bases each). Germline-derived CDR1 and CDR2 are SEHNR and FQNEAQ (reference sequence). The CDR3 covers 15 residues. Trimming took off 5 bases at V and 4 bases at J, with 17 bases between the two ends. The CDR3 DNA reads as TGTGCCAGCAGCCCCGCCGGCAGGGGAGGAGAGACCCAGTACTTC. It yields the protein CASSPAGRGGETQYF.

This clonotype occurred a few times. V gene TRBV11-1 combines with J gene TRBJ1-1; tentatively, D is TRBD1 (6 bases). Per germline, CDR1 SGHAT and CDR2 FQDESV (reference sequence). This CDR3 is 14 amino acids long. V was cut by 1 base and J by 4 bases, with 10 bases left in between. The CDR3 bases are TGTGCCAGCAGCTTAGGTCGGGGGGCCACTGAAGCTTTCTTT. This gives the protein CASSLGRGATEAFF.

V usage is TRBV7-3 and J usage is TRBJ2-2; tentatively, D is TRBD2 (5 bases). The CDR3 sequence is 13 residues long. V was cut by 0 bases and J by 7 bases, with 6 bases left in between. Per the germline V gene, CDR1 is SGHTA and CDR2 is FQGTGA. The CDR3 spells CASSLTGSGELFF. The CDR3 DNA reads as TGTGCCAGCAGCTTAACTGGGAGCGGGGAGCTGTTTTTT.

This clonotype was picked up many times. The rearrangement joins TRBV5-1 to TRBJ2-2; D is possibly TRBD1 (7 bases). In germline, CDR1 is SGHRS, CDR2 YFSETQ. V was trimmed by 4 bases and J by 6 bases, leaving 16 bases between them. The CDR3 totals 15 residues. The chain's CDR3 is CASSGGTEGPGELFF. The CDR3 DNA reads as TGCGCCAGCAGCGGCGGGACAGAGGGTCCCGGGGAGCTGTTTTTT.

This clonotype has only a few counts. The chain has TRBV10-1 and TRBJ2-7; D possibly matches TRBD1 or TRBD2 (5 bases each). The CDR3 is 15 amino acids. V lost 2 bases and J lost 5, with 16 bases in between. CDR1 is WNHNN, CDR2 SYGVQD, per germline (reference sequence). The CDR3 nucleotides are TGCGCCAGCAGTGAGGTATTTGCTAGGGACGACGAGCAGTACTTC. Encoded protein: CASSEVFARDDEQYF.

This clonotype was detected many times. The rearrangement links TRBV12-3 or TRBV12-4 to TRBJ2-7; 7 positions match TRBD1. J lost 2 bases, V lost 6 bases, and 10 bases had no gene match. CDR3 length: 15 residues. The CDR3, as DNA: TGTGCCAGCAGCTCCGGACAGGAACGAACCTACGAGCAGTACTTC. Translation gives CASSSGQERTYEQYF.

This clonotype came up a few times. This rearrangement joins TRBV20-1 to TRBJ1-4; D possibly corresponds to TRBD1 (6 bases). V lost 6 bases and J lost 5, with 10 bases in between. The length of the CDR3 is 12 residues. In germline, CDR1 is DFQATT, CDR2 SNEGSKA (reference sequence). The CDR3 DNA reads TGCAGTGCCCAGGGGAACAATGAAAAACTGTTTTTT. Translation: CSAQGNNEKLFF.

The rearrangement links TRBV20-1 to TRBJ2-5, with 8 bases aligning to TRBD1. The CDR3 extends over 13 amino acids. The junction had 7 bases not matched to a gene; V was cut back by 5 bases and J by 5 bases. The germline CDR1 and CDR2 sequences are DFQATT and SNEGSKA (reference sequence). The CDR3 DNA reads as TGCAGTGCTCCGGGACAGGACCGGGAGACCCAGTACTTC. Translated, it gives CSAPGQDRETQYF.

This clonotype was recorded a few times. The J gene is TRBJ2-5, the V gene TRBV20-1, with D perhaps matching TRBD2 (6 bases). Germline-derived CDR1 and CDR2 are DFQATT and SNEGSKA (reference sequence). This CDR3 has 14 residues. V lost 6 bases and J lost 5, with 19 bases in between. CDR3 amino acids: CSAVRDSRGETQYF. The CDR3 bases are TGCAGTGCCGTCCGGGACTCCCGTGGGGAGACCCAGTACTTC.

The table lists this clonotype with a few counts. V gene TRBV12-3 or TRBV12-4 combines with J gene TRBJ2-3; 7 positions agree with TRBD2. This CDR3 comprises 16 residues. Unmatched junction bases numbered 10, after V lost 3 bases and J lost 4 bases. The CDR3 region has the DNA TGTGCCAGCAGTTTGGGTGGCAGCGGGACGGCAGATACGCAGTATTTT. Residues: CASSLGGSGTADTQYF.

This clonotype was detected only a few times. The gene calls are TRBV7-8 and TRBJ1-6; 7 nucleotides align to TRBD1. From germline, CDR1 is SGHVS and CDR2 FQNEAQ. V was pared by 7 bases and J by 5 bases, with 5 bases of the junction left unmatched. There are 14 residues in the CDR3. Written as DNA, the CDR3 is TGTGCCAGCACTCCGGGACAGAATAATTCACCCCTCCACTTT. It encodes CASTPGQNNSPLHF.

The chain links TRBV7-9 to TRBJ2-1, with unresolved D. The CDR3 length is 13 residues. Germline V CDR1 and CDR2: SEHNR, FQNEAQ (reference sequence). Trimming pared 8 bases from V and 4 bases from J, leaving 12 bases between. In nucleotides, the CDR3 is TGTGCCAGCTTCTTACAAGGGTACAATGAGCAGTTCTTC. Its protein is CASFLQGYNEQFF.

At least ten counts were recorded for this clonotype. This chain joins TRBV6-2 or TRBV6-3 and TRBJ1-1; D gene unclear. V was trimmed by 3 bases and J by 6 bases, leaving 8 bases between them. The CDR3 is 12 residues long. Germline CDR1 MNHEY, CDR2 SVGEGT. CDR3 DNA sequence: TGTGCCAGCAGTTATGGATTCGCTGAAGCTTTCTTT. This encodes CASSYGFAEAFF.

This clonotype appeared a few times. The CDR3 bases are TGTGCCAGCAGCTCTCTCAGACAACAGGGAGGGGAGCAGTACTTC. Encoded protein: CASSSLRQQGGEQYF. V and J are TRBV7-3 and TRBJ2-7; weak D call: TRBD2 (7 bases). The CDR3 covers 15 residues. Trimming removed 4 bases at V and 7 bases at J, with 20 bases between. The germline V gene has CDR1 SGHTA and CDR2 FQGTGA.

The chain employs TRBV12-3 or TRBV12-4 and TRBJ2-5; D unclear. CDR3 size: 13 residues. Between the trimmed V and J ends, which lost 3 bases and 2 bases, there was a span of 7 bases. The CDR3 bases are TGTGCCAGCAGTTTCTACATTCAAGAGACCCAGTACTTC. It encodes CASSFYIQETQYF.